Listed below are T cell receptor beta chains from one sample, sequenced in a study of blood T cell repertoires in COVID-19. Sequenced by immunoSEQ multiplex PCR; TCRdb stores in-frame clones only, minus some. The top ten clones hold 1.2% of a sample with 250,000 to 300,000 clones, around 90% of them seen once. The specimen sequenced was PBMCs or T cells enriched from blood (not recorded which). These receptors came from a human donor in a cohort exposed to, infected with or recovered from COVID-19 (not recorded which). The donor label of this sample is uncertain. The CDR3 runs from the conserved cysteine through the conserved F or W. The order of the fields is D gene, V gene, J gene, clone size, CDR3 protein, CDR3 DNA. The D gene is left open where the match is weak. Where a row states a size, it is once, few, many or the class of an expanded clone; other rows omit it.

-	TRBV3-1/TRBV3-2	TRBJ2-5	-	CASSQDSRGWETQYF	TGTGCCAGCAGCCAAGATAGCAGGGGTTGGGAGACCCAGTACTTC
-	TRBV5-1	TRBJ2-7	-	CASRRDSGEQYF	TGCGCCAGCAGAAGGGACTCCGGGGAGCAGTACTTC
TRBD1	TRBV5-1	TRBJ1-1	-	CASSWAGTGHGTEAFF	TGCGCCAGCAGCTGGGCCGGGACAGGCCATGGCACTGAAGCTTTCTTT
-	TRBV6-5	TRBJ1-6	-	CASSPSGGDSPLHF	TGTGCCAGCAGTCCCTCGGGAGGGGATTCACCCCTCCACTTT
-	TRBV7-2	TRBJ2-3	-	CASRSRTGSDTQYF	TGTGCCAGCAGATCTAGAACAGGGTCAGATACGCAGTATTTT
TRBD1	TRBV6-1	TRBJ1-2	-	CASSEWFTGTDYGYTF	TGTGCCAGCAGTGAATGGTTTACCGGGACAGACTATGGCTACACCTTC
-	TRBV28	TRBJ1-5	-	CASSFLIGGGQPQHF	TGTGCCAGCAGTTTTCTGATCGGGGGAGGGCAGCCCCAGCATTTT
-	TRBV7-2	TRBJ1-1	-	CASSLGPVGQNTEAFF	TGTGCCAGCAGCTTAGGGCCGGTGGGGCAGAACACTGAAGCTTTCTTT
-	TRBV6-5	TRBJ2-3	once	CASRDAGSTDTQYF	TGTGCCAGCAGGGACGCGGGGAGCACAGATACGCAGTATTTT
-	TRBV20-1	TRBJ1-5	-	CSASRQRGGQPQHF	TGCAGTGCTAGTAGGCAAAGGGGGGGACAGCCCCAGCATTTT
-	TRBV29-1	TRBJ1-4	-	CSVGESEEKLFF	TGCAGCGTTGGGGAGTCGGAAGAAAAACTGTTTTTT
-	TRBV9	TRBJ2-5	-	CASTLGGDTFQETQYF	TGTGCCAGCACCCTAGGGGGGGACACATTCCAAGAGACCCAGTACTTC
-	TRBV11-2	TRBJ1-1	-	CASSPHRENTEAFF	TGTGCCAGCAGCCCCCACAGGGAGAACACTGAAGCTTTCTTT
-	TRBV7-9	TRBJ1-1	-	CASSSTIRDTEAFF	TGTGCCAGCAGCTCCACTATTCGAGACACTGAAGCTTTCTTT
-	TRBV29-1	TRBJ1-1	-	CSVQHRRNTEAFF	TGCAGCGTTCAGCACAGGAGGAACACTGAAGCTTTCTTT
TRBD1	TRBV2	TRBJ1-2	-	CASSDRGRYGYTF	TGTGCCAGCAGTGACAGGGGGCGGTATGGCTACACCTTC
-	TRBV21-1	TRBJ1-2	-	CASSKGPGTGGLYGYTF	TGTGCCAGCAGCAAGGGTCCCGGGACAGGGGGCCTCTATGGCTACACCTTC
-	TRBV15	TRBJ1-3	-	CATSRDRGSGNTIYF	TGTGCCACCAGCAGAGATAGGGGCAGTGGAAACACCATATATTTT
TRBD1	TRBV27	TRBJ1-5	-	CASRPDRGPQPQHF	TGTGCCAGCAGACCAGACAGGGGACCTCAGCCCCAGCATTTT
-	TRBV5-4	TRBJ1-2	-	CASSLAGEYGYGYTF	TGTGCCAGCAGCTTGGCAGGGGAGTACGGCTATGGCTACACCTTC
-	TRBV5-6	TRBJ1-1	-	CASSALTSVGTEAFF	TGTGCCAGCAGTGCGCTGACATCCGTTGGGACTGAAGCTTTCTTT
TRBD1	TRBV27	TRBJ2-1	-	CASSLRGQGRNEQFF	TGTGCCAGCAGTTTAAGGGGACAGGGCCGCAATGAGCAGTTCTTC
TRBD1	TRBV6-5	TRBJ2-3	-	CASGQYRGDTDTQYF	TGTGCCAGCGGACAATACAGGGGCGACACAGATACGCAGTATTTT
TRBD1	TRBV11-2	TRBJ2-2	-	CASSLGTGTGELFF	TGTGCCAGCAGCTTAGGGACAGGCACCGGGGAGCTGTTTTTT
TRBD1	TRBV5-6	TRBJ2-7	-	CASSFVTTGSLSYEQYF	TGTGCCAGCAGCTTCGTGACGACAGGGAGTCTCTCCTACGAGCAGTACTTC
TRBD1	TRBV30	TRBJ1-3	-	CAWGTVSGNTIYF	TGTGCCTGGGGGACAGTCTCTGGAAACACCATATATTTT
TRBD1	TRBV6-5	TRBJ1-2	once	CASSYSTGDLKYGYTF	TGTGCCAGCAGTTACTCGACAGGGGATCTCAAGTATGGCTACACCTTC
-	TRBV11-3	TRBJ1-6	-	CASSGGGHSPLHF	TGTGCCAGCAGCGGAGGTGGTCATTCACCCCTCCACTTT
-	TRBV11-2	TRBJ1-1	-	CASSLEGLGTKAFF	TGTGCCAGCAGCTTGGAGGGGCTAGGGACTAAGGCTTTCTTT
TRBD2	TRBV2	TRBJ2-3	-	CASSDILAGASLDTQYF	TGTGCCAGCAGTGATATACTAGCGGGGGCTTCCTTGGATACGCAGTATTTT
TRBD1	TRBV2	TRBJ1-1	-	CASRPRTGVNTEAFF	TGTGCCAGCAGACCCCGGACAGGGGTGAACACTGAAGCTTTCTTT
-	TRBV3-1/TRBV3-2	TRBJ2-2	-	CASSQDPQGHTGELFF	TGTGCCAGCAGCCAAGACCCCCAGGGGCACACCGGGGAGCTGTTTTTT
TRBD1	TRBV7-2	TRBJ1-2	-	CASRRTGGGRYTF	TGTGCCAGCAGACGGACAGGGGGCGGACGCTACACCTTC
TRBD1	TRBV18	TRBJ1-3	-	CASSTPRDSLNTIYF	TGTGCCAGCTCAACCCCCCGGGACAGCCTGAACACCATATATTTT
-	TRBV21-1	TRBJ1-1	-	CASSKPPGQRMNTEAFF	TGTGCCAGCAGCAAACCTCCGGGACAGCGGATGAACACTGAAGCTTTCTTT
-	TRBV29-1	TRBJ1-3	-	CSVGGGGNTIYF	TGCAGCGTTGGAGGGGGTGGAAACACCATATATTTT